Detailed here is one T cell receptor (beta chain). The antigen is unknown. An end of the junction differs from the germline gene, which may be a read error. The data were taken from a study of cytomegalovirus exposure and HLA in healthy donors. Study information: Just over 80% of several hundred genotyped donors fell in the Caucasian-associated ancestry cluster.

Germline CDR1 SEHNR, CDR2 FQNEAQ (reference sequence). The CDR3 consists of 13 residues. Study conclusions and caveats: Later on, a genetic analysis was performed. It linked a missense variant in DCLRE1C with V- and J-gene trimming of TCR beta. TRBV6-2, TRBV6-3 and some other V segments were excluded as indistinguishable.

The PCR was carried out with 60 Vbeta primers and 13 Jbeta primers. Profiling relied on immunoSEQ multiplex PCR, and the TCRdb table lists in-frame clones only, not all of them. The sample holds roughly 190,000 clones, about 85% seen once. This sequence was found in a woman aged 45-65 years in good health and CMV-seronegative. The gene calls are TRBV7-9 and TRBJ1-1; D not certain. The sample consisted of PBMCs. The CDR3 spells CSSSLFSDTEAFF. The CDR3, as DNA: TGTTCCAGCAGCTTATTTTCGGACACTGAAGCTTTCTTT.